These T cell receptor beta chains were read from a single sample in a study of T cells in Graves' hyperthyroidism and ophthalmopathy. One entry per CDR3 protein results from TCRdb running MiXCR on the multiplex PCR reads. The table has under 500,000 distinct CDR3 sequences, around 15% seen once. Sequenced: blood. The receptors were gathered from a man in his fifties or sixties with Graves' ophthalmopathy. The CDR3 runs from the conserved cysteine through the conserved F or W.

CDR3aa	v_gene	j_gene
CAWGQGMVYGYTF	TRBV30	TRBJ1-2
CASSPLQGVRPQHF	TRBV28	TRBJ1-5
CSAWGGSEQYF	TRBV29-1	TRBJ2-7
CAWSAGALNQPQHF	TRBV30	TRBJ1-5
CASSPVPGQGNSPLHF	TRBV11-2	TRBJ1-6
CSVGDPGTDTQYF	TRBV29-1	TRBJ2-3
CASSFESVGNEQFF	TRBV12-3/TRBV12-4	TRBJ2-1
CATSRNRVNYGYTF	TRBV15	TRBJ1-2
CASSSSFRVGLFF	TRBV11-2	TRBJ2-2
CASSLAIFRDEQYF	TRBV7-8	TRBJ2-7
CSARRRLQGSQPQHF	TRBV20-1	TRBJ1-5
CSAEAGLAPYNEQFF	TRBV20-1	TRBJ2-1
CASSGTGDNYGYTF	TRBV5-8	TRBJ1-2
CASSAEVGGSNQPQHF	TRBV5-5	TRBJ1-5
CASTEAHEQFF	TRBV6-1	TRBJ2-1
CASSGNVAGRRNIQYF	TRBV6-1	TRBJ2-4
CASSIKAGPTRGQPQHF	TRBV19	TRBJ1-5
CASSGGLAGGFGANVLTF	TRBV9	TRBJ2-6
CASSPGWDRGSYEQYF	TRBV5-4	TRBJ2-7
CASSSQAGRDTQYF	TRBV5-1	TRBJ2-3
CASSRESNTEAFF	TRBV3-1	TRBJ1-1
CASSSLSGYPEAFF	TRBV27	TRBJ1-1
CASGRPRSGANVLTF	TRBV6-1	TRBJ2-6
CASSFTRGGYTF	TRBV12-3/TRBV12-4	TRBJ1-2
CASSPLQGGVTDTQYF	TRBV28	TRBJ2-3
CASSPGNAGFLEKLFF	TRBV5-1	TRBJ1-4
CSARDPSGNTGELFF	TRBV20-1	TRBJ2-2
CASSPGGFGSNEQFF	TRBV6-1	TRBJ2-1
CASSEKRSGSPLHF	TRBV6-1	TRBJ1-6